This TCR beta chain came from a study of T cells in Graves' hyperthyroidism and ophthalmopathy. Amplification of TCR beta CDR3 regions used RNA as the template. Using the HTBI primer set, a first-round RT-PCR was run on the TCR CDR3. From the multiplex PCR reads, TCRdb called clonotypes with MiXCR, one entry per CDR3 protein. The sample carries hundreds of thousands of distinct CDR3 sequences, roughly 14% recorded once. Unmatched junction bases numbered 6, after V lost 6 bases and J lost 7 bases. The CDR3 loop spans 13 amino acids. Per the germline V gene, CDR1 is SGHVS and CDR2 is FNYEAQ. The table lists this clonotype with many counts. Duration under 3 months, a NOSPECS grade of at least 4, and a Clinical Activity Score of at least 3 characterized the ophthalmopathy patients.

The chain has TRBV7-6 and TRBJ2-7; 10 bases are a match to TRBD1. Sample: blood. The receptor comes from a woman aged 35 to 49 with Graves' ophthalmopathy. The CDR3 loop is CASSRDRGREQYF. CDR3 in DNA: TGTGCCAGCAGTCGGGACAGGGGAAGAGAGCAGTACTTC.